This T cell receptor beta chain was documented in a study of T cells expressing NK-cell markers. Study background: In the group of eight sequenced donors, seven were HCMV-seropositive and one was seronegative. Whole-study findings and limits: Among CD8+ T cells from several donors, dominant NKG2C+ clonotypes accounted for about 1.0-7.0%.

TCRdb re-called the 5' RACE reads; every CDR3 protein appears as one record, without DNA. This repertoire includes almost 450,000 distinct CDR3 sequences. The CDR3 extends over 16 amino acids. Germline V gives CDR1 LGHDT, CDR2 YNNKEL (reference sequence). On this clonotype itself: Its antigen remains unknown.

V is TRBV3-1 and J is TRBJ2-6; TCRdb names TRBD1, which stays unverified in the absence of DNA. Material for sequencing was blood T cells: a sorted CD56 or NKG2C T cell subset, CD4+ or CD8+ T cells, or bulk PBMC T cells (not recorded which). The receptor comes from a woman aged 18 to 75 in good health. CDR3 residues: CASSPIGGTGANVLTF. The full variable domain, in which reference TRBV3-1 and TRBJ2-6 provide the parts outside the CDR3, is DTAVSQTPKYLVTQMGNDKSIKCEQNLGHDTMYWYKQDSKKFLKIMFSYNNKELIINETVPNRFSPKSPDKAHLNLHINSLELGDSAVYFCASSPIGGTGANVLTFGAGSRLTVL.